This T cell receptor beta chain was captured by sequencing in a study of breast tumors, draining lymph nodes, adjacent tissues. Axillary draining lymph nodes of breast cancer patients supplied the node samples. This CDR3 region has 15 residues. Per germline, CDR1 SGHTS and CDR2 YDEGEE. With 0 bases removed from V and 8 bases from J, the gap between germline ends came to 15 bases. TCRdb re-analysed the multiplex PCR reads in MiXCR, keeping a single row per CDR3 protein. The sample yields tens of thousands of distinct CDR3 sequences, around 28% seen once. General observations from the study: Findings are consistent with lymph node origin and intratumoral expansion of most tumor T cells. Compared with basal-like, luminal-like tumors shared significantly more repertoire with nontumor tissue.

This clonotype has a count of ten or more. Its target is unknown. This chain joins TRBV5-8 and TRBJ2-1; D is uncertain. The TCR sequence derives from a female donor with breast cancer. Some clones in this sample may be carry-over from other donors' samples. Sequenced input: axillary lymph node tissue. The CDR3 region has the DNA TGTGCCAGCAGCTTGGTGCTCATTTGGGCCCATGAGCAGTTCTTC. As protein: CASSLVLIWAHEQFF.